The entry below describes one TCR beta chain. The data stem from a study of blood T cell repertoires in COVID-19. As for the study in general: Donors in the United States, Italy and Spain gave samples during acute or convalescent COVID-19. Sources were T cells, B-cell-depleted T cells, or PBMCs; the material itself was cDNA or gDNA.

Original processing methods: It was from reference gene primer amplification that nucleated cell counts were estimated. Measured with immunoSEQ multiplex PCR; TCRdb has only the in-frame clones, and not every one. V, J and clone size were drawn from that table, and D and trimming were deduced from the DNA. Of about 90,000 clones listed, 85% are singletons. The CDR3 contains 16 residues. The germline V gene encodes CDR1 SGHDT and CDR2 YYEEEE. With V trimmed by 4 bases and J by 1 base, 7 bases remained unmatched. This receptor was taken from a woman in her sixties or seventies with active or convalescent COVID-19. The chain employs TRBV5-6 and TRBJ2-3, with TRBD1 identical over 9 bases. The source material was peripheral blood. Written as DNA, the CDR3 is TGTGCCAGCAGCGGGGGGACAGGGAGAGGCACAGATACGCAGTATTTT. It yields the protein CASSGGTGRGTDTQYF. Based on the CDR3 plus reference TRBV5-6 and TRBJ2-3, the full variable domain is DAGVTQSPTHLIKTRGQQVTLRCSPKSGHDTVSWYQQALGQGPQFIFQYYEEEERQRGNFPDRFSGHQFPNYSSELNVNALLLGDSALYLCASSGGTGRGTDTQYFGPGTRLTVL.